Shown below are 27 T cell receptor beta chains from a single sample sequenced in a study of Ad26.COV2.S vaccination and SARS-CoV-2 variants. Repertoires were generated with immunoSEQ multiplex PCR, while TCRdb's copy carries only in-frame clones and drops some. Of over 110,000 clones in the sample, just over 85% were seen once. This specimen consisted of peripheral blood, obtained after recovery from COVID-19. The receptors here all came from a human donor who had recovered from COVID-19.

The chain combines TRBV15 with TRBJ2-5, with D possibly being TRBD1 (5 bases). The CDR3 runs to 13 residues. The V gene's germline CDR1 is LNHNV and CDR2 YYDKDF (reference sequence). Trimming took off 6 bases at V and 2 bases at J, with 10 bases between the two ends. The CDR3, as DNA: TGTGCCACCAGGGGGCCCACACAAGAGACCCAGTACTTC. Protein sequence: CATRGPTQETQYF.

The chain has TRBV15 and TRBJ1-1; 9 nucleotides agree with TRBD1. There are 16 residues in the CDR3. Unmatched junction bases numbered 5, after V lost 1 base and J lost 2 bases. Germline-derived CDR1 and CDR2 are LNHNV and YYDKDF (reference sequence). CDR3 nucleotides: TGTGCCACCAGCAGAGGGACAGGGGCCTTTAACACTGAAGCTTTCTTT. Translation gives CATSRGTGAFNTEAFF. Complete variable domain (other parts from reference TRBV15 and TRBJ1-1): DAMVIQNPRYQVTQFGKPVTLSCSQTLNHNVMYWYQQKSSQAPKLLFHYYDKDFNNEADTPDNFQSRRPNTSFCFLDIRSPGLGDTAMYLCATSRGTGAFNTEAFFGQGTRLTVV.

V and J are TRBV10-3 and TRBJ2-7; 7 bases map to TRBD2. With 3 bases clipped from V and 0 bases from J, the junction kept 5 bases outside the gene matches. CDR3 length: 15 residues. Per the germline V gene, CDR1 is ENHRY and CDR2 is SYGVKD. CDR3 loop: CAISEPGGSSYEQYF. In DNA form, the CDR3 reads TGTGCCATCAGTGAACCCGGGGGGAGCTCCTACGAGCAGTACTTC.

A few counts support this clone. The CDR3 nucleotides are TGTGCCAGCAGCCCTCGACAGGGTTCCTACTCTGGAAACACCATATATTTT. The encoded protein is CASSPRQGSYSGNTIYF. The gene calls are TRBV3-1 (or the pseudogene TRBV3-2) and TRBJ1-3; 7 nucleotides align to TRBD1. There are 17 residues in the CDR3. Germline V gives CDR1 LGHDT, CDR2 YNNKEL (reference sequence). The trim removed 4 bases at V and 0 bases at J, leaving 9 bases unmatched.

The chain uses TRBV7-6 and TRBJ2-2; 7 bases agree with TRBD1. Germline V CDR1 and CDR2: SGHVS, FNYEAQ. This CDR3 has 15 amino acids. J lost 1 base, V lost 5 bases, and 4 bases had no gene match. CDR3 protein: CASSTWDRNTGELFF. CDR3 nucleotides: TGTGCCAGCAGCACATGGGACAGGAACACCGGGGAGCTGTTTTTT.

In this sample, this clone turned up a few times. This chain links TRBV6-1 with TRBJ1-3, with 7 bases identical to TRBD1. The CDR3 has 17 residues. V was clipped by 2 bases and J by 0 bases; unmatched bases: 7. The germline V gene has CDR1 MNHNS and CDR2 SASEGT. CDR3 in DNA: TGTGCCAGCAGTGAAACACAGGGGTCGAGCTCTGGAAACACCATATATTTT. The encoded protein is CASSETQGSSSGNTIYF.

This sequence joins TRBV7-2 and TRBJ2-2; 10 bases map to TRBD1. V was clipped by 6 bases and J by 5 bases; unmatched bases: 6. There are 15 residues in the CDR3. CDR1 and CDR2 from the germline V gene are SGHTA and FQGNSA. DNA for the CDR3: TGTGCCAGCAGACGGGACAGGGGAGGTACCGGGGAGCTGTTTTTT. Protein: CASRRDRGGTGELFF.

This chain joins TRBV28 and TRBJ1-1; maybe TRBD1 (5 bases). The CDR3 extends over 12 amino acids. The V gene's germline CDR1 is MDHEN and CDR2 SYDVKM. The ends were cut back, 5 bases at V and 6 bases at J, with 10 bases in the middle. The CDR3 coding sequence is TGTGCCAGCAGTCCCACAGGTTCTGAAGCTTTCTTT. Its translation is CASSPTGSEAFF.

This chain uses TRBV18 with TRBJ1-1; 7 nucleotides agree with TRBD1. This CDR3 has 14 amino acids. Germline assignment: CDR1 KGHSH and CDR2 LQKENI. V gave up 3 bases and J gave up 3 bases; unmatched junction bases: 4. Here the CDR3 DNA reads TGTGCCAGCTCACCGACAGGGATGGACACTGAAGCTTTCTTT. Amino acids: CASSPTGMDTEAFF.

The chain is built from TRBV28 and TRBJ1-3; TRBD1 matches 9 bases. Germline V gene lookup returns CDR1 MDHEN and CDR2 SYDVKM. This CDR3 has 18 residues. Trimming took 5 bases from V and 4 from J; bases not matched to a gene: 15. The CDR3 loop reads CASSAALPGQGVGNTIYF. Written as DNA, the CDR3 is TGTGCCAGCAGTGCCGCCCTCCCGGGACAGGGAGTAGGAAACACCATATATTTT. Using reference TRBV28 and TRBJ1-3 for the parts outside the CDR3, the full variable domain is DVKVTQSSRYLVKRTGEKVFLECVQDMDHENMFWYRQDPGLGLRLIYFSYDVKMKEKGDIPEGYSVSREKKERFSLILESASTNQTSMYLCASSAALPGQGVGNTIYFGEGSWLTVV.

The rearrangement joins TRBV5-4 to TRBJ2-3; no reliable D call. The CDR3 is made up of 19 amino acids. V lost 4 bases to trimming and J lost 3 bases, with 27 bases between them. Germline loops: CDR1 SGHNT, CDR2 YYREEE (reference sequence). The CDR3 region has the DNA TGTGCCAGCAGCCCCCGGACCGAACTGTCCTCGTTTTTTACAGATACGCAGTATTTT. Translation gives CASSPRTELSSFFTDTQYF.

V usage is TRBV6-1 and J usage is TRBJ2-1, with no clear D. The germline gives CDR1 MNHNS, CDR2 SASEGT. V lost 1 base, J lost 8 bases, and 6 bases lay in between. CDR3 size: 12 residues. CDR3 region: CASSEVGDEQFF. The CDR3 DNA is TGTGCCAGCAGTGAAGTCGGCGATGAGCAGTTCTTC.

V gene TRBV23-1 combines with J gene TRBJ1-1; TRBD1 aligns across 7 bases. TRBV23-1 is filed as an ORF, its function uncertain. V shed 2 bases and J 3 bases; nucleotides not matched to a gene: 12. The CDR3 is 17 residues long. DNA for the CDR3: TGCGCCAGCAGTCAAAACCCTCAAGGGCAGGGGGACACTGAAGCTTTCTTT. Its translation: CASSQNPQGQGDTEAFF.

The rearrangement uses TRBV29-1 and TRBJ1-3, with TRBD1 identical over 9 bases. V shed 7 bases and J 4 bases; nucleotides not matched to a gene: 14. CDR3 length: 16 amino acids. CDR1 and CDR2 (germline): SQVTM, ANQGSEA. CDR3 in DNA: TGCAGCGCCGGAGGGGACAGGGCATTCTCCGGAAACACCATATATTTT. It codes for CSAGGDRAFSGNTIYF.

This chain links TRBV6-5 with TRBJ2-1; 11 bases match TRBD1. J lost 10 bases, V lost 6 bases, and 11 bases had no gene match. CDR1 is MNHEY and CDR2 is SVGAGI in the germline V gene. The CDR3 has 15 amino acids. The CDR3, as DNA: TGTGCCAGCAGGAGGACAGGGGGCCGAGTGAGGGAGCAGTTCTTC. It encodes CASRRTGGRVREQFF.

This chain joins TRBV27 and TRBJ2-3; tentatively, D is TRBD1 or TRBD2 (5 bases each). Trimming took off 3 bases at V and 1 base at J, with 11 bases between the two ends. From germline, CDR1 is MNHEY and CDR2 SMNVEV (reference sequence). The CDR3 has 15 amino acids. The CDR3 here is CASSFIRGGTDTQYF. DNA of the CDR3: TGTGCCAGCAGTTTCATAAGGGGAGGCACAGATACGCAGTATTTT.

The rearrangement uses TRBV25-1 and TRBJ2-7, with TRBD2 as a possible D gene (5 bases). There are 14 residues in the CDR3. Germline V gene lookup returns CDR1 MGHDK and CDR2 SYGVNS. Trimming removed 8 bases from V and 1 base from J, with 15 bases in between. This CDR3 reads CASARAVLSYEQYF. CDR3 nucleotide sequence: TGTGCCAGCGCGAGGGCAGTGTTATCCTACGAGCAGTACTTC.

The rearrangement uses TRBV10-1 and TRBJ2-5, with no clear D. The V gene lost 0 bases and the J gene lost 4 bases, with 15 bases spanning the gap. Per the germline V gene, CDR1 is WNHNN and CDR2 is SYGVQD (reference sequence). There are 16 residues in the CDR3. The CDR3 DNA reads TGCGCCAGCAGTGAGTCGGGGTCGGCAGTCGCAGAGACCCAGTACTTC. Encoded protein: CASSESGSAVAETQYF.

This clone was seen only once. The chain recombines TRBV3-1 (or the pseudogene TRBV3-2) with TRBJ2-1, with 8 nucleotides matching TRBD2. The CDR3 totals 16 residues. Per germline, CDR1 LGHDT and CDR2 YNNKEL (reference sequence). V gave up 2 bases and J gave up 2 bases; unmatched junction bases: 5. The CDR3 region has the DNA TGTGCCAGCAGCCAATCCCAGCGGGGGACCTACAATGAGCAGTTCTTC. This sequence encodes CASSQSQRGTYNEQFF.

This clone is classed as medium-sized. The rearrangement links TRBV4-3 to TRBJ1-2; 7 bases are shared with TRBD1. Losses at the gene ends were 4 bases for V and 2 bases for J; bases not matched to a gene: 1. Germline-derived CDR1 and CDR2 are LGHNA and YSLEER. The CDR3 consists of 13 residues. CDR3 protein: CASSPGQNYGYTF. The CDR3 nucleotides read TGCGCCAGCAGCCCGGGACAGAACTATGGCTACACCTTC.

This chain links TRBV19 with TRBJ1-1, with D tentatively TRBD1 (5 bases). With 5 bases removed from V and 5 bases from J, the gap between germline ends came to 18 bases. CDR1 and CDR2 from the germline V gene are LNHDA and SQIVND (reference sequence). CDR3 length: 15 amino acids. The CDR3 region is CASSPLFGGSTEAFF. CDR3 coding DNA: TGTGCCAGTAGTCCTTTGTTCGGGGGATCTACTGAAGCTTTCTTT.

This clone was recorded only once. The V gene is TRBV18, the J gene TRBJ2-7; D unclear. CDR1 is KGHSH and CDR2 is LQKENI in the germline V gene. V dropped 4 bases and J dropped 3 bases, with 10 bases sitting between them. This CDR3 is built from 13 residues. The CDR3 bases are TGTGCCAGCTCACTCCGGAACAGCTACGAGCAGTACTTC. It encodes CASSLRNSYEQYF.

The V and J genes are TRBV4-3 and TRBJ1-6; D gene unclear. Germline CDR1 is LGHNA and CDR2 is YSLEER. V dropped 4 bases and J dropped 1 base, with 11 bases sitting between them. This CDR3 is 16 amino acids long. CDR3 coding DNA: TGCGCCAGCAGCCCGAGAGCAGGTTCCTATAATTCACCCCTCCACTTT. Its protein is CASSPRAGSYNSPLHF.

The chain couples TRBV3-1 (or the pseudogene TRBV3-2) to TRBJ2-7, with 7 positions matching TRBD2. Germline CDR1 LGHDT, CDR2 YNNKEL (reference sequence). This CDR3 comprises 16 residues. J was trimmed by 3 bases and V by 5 bases; bases with no gene match: 13. This CDR3 is CASSGGSFPRIYEQYF. CDR3 coding DNA: TGTGCCAGCAGCGGCGGGAGTTTTCCGCGGATCTACGAGCAGTACTTC.

The chain uses TRBV7-9 and TRBJ1-2; D is unclear. CDR3 length equals 14 residues. Germline loops: CDR1 SEHNR, CDR2 FQNEAQ (reference sequence). Trimming pared 1 base from V and 9 bases from J, leaving 15 bases between. The CDR3 DNA is TGTGCCAGCAGCTTAGATCCCAGCTCGTACCGCTACACCTTC. Translated: CASSLDPSSYRYTF.

The chain uses TRBV20-1 and TRBJ1-1; unclear D gene. There are 11 residues in the CDR3. Germline V gene sequence: CDR1 DFQATT, CDR2 SNEGSKA (reference sequence). The germline V and J ends were trimmed by 0 bases and 9 bases, with 8 bases remaining between them. The CDR3 sequence: CSARDGSQAFF. The CDR3 DNA follows: TGCAGTGCTAGAGATGGGTCCCAAGCTTTCTTT.

The rearrangement joins TRBV9 to TRBJ1-5; possibly TRBD1 for D (6 bases). The CDR3 spans 14 residues. The germline V and J ends were trimmed by 4 bases and 9 bases, with 17 bases remaining between them. Germline V CDR1 and CDR2: SGDLS, YYNGEE. CDR3 amino acids: CASSPGQLGWPQHF. For the CDR3, the DNA is TGTGCCAGCAGCCCAGGACAGCTTGGCTGGCCCCAGCATTTT.